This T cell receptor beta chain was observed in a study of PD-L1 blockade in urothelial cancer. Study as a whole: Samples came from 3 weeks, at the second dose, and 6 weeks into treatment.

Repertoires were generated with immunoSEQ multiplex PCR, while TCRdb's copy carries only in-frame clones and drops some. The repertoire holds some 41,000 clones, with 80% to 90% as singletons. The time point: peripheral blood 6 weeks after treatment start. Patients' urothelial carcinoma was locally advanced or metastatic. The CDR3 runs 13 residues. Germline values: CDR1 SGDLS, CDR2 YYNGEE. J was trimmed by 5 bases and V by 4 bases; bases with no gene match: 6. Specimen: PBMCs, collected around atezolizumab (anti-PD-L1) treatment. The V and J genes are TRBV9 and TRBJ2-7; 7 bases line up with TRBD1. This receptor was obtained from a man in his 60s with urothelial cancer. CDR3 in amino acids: CASSPATGNEQYF. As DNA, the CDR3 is TGTGCCAGCAGCCCCGCGACAGGGAACGAGCAGTACTTC.